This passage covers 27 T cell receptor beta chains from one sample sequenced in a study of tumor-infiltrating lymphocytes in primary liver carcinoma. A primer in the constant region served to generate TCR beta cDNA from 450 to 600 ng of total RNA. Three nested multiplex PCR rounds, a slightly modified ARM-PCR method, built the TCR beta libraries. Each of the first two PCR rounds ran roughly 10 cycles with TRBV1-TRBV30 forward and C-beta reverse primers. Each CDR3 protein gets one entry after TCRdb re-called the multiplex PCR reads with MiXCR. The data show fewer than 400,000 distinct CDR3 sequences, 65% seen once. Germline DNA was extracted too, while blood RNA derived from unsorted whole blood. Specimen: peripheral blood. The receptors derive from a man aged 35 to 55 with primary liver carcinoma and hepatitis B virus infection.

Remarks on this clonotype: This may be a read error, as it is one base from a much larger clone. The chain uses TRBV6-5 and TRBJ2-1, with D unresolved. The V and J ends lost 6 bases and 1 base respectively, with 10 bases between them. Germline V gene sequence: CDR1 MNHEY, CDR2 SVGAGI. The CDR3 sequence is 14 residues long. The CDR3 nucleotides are TGTGCCAGCAGGTCCAGGAGATCCTACAATGAGCAGTTCTTC. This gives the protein CASRSRRSYNEQFF.

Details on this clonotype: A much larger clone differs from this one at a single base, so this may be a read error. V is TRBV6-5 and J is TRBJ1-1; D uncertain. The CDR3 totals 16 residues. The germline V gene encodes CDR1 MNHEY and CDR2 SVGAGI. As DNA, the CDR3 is TGTGCCAGCCGTTACAAAGGACTTGGGGTGAACACTGAAGCTTTCTTT. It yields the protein CASRYKGLGVNTEAFF.

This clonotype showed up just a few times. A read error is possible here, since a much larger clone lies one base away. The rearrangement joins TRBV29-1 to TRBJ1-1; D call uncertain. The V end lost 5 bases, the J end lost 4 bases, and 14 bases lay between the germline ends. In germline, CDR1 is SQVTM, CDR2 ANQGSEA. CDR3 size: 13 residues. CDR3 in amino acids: CSVLTDNSTEAFF. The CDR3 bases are TGCAGCGTTCTTACTGACAACTCCACTGAAGCTTTCTTT.

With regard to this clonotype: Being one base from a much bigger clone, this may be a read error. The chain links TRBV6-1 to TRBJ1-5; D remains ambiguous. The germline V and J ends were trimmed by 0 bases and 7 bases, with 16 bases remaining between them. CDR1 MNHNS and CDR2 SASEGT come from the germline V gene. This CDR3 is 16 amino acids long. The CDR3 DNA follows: TGTGCCAGCAGTGAAGCGCTAAGGACCGTTAGCCAGCCCCAGCATTTT. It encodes CASSEALRTVSQPQHF.

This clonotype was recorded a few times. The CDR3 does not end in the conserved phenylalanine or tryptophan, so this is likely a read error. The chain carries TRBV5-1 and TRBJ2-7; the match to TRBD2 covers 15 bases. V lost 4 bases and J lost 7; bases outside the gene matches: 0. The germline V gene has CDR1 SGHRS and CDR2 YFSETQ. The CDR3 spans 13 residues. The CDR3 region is CASSGLAGGEQYL. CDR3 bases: TGCGCCAGCAGCGGACTAGCGGGAGGGGAGCAGTACCTC.

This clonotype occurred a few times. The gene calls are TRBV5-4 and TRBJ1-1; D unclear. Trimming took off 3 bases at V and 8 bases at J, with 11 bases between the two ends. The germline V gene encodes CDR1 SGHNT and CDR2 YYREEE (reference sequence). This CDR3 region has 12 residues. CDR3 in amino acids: CASSSRVGEAFF. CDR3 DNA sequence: TGTGCCAGCAGCTCACGGGTTGGGGAAGCTTTCTTT.

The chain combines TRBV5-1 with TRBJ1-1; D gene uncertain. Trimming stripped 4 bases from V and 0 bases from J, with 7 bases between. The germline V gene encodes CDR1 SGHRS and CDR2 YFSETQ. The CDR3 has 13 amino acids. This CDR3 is CASSLQLNTEAFF. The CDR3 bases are TGCGCCAGCAGCCTCCAACTGAACACTGAAGCTTTCTTT.

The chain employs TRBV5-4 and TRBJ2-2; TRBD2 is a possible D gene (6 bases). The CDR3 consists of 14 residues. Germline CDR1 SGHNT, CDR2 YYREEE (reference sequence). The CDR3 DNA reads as TGTGTCTCCACGGAGGGCCCGGACACCGGGGAGCTGTTTTTT. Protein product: CVSTEGPDTGELFF.

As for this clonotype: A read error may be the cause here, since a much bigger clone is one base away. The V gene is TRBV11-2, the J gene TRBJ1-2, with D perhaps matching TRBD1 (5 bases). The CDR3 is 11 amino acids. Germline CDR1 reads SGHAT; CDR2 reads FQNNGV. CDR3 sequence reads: CASTHRQGYAF. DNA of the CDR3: TGTGCCAGCACTCACCGTCAGGGCTACGCCTTC.

The CDR3 bases are TGCAGTGCTTGGGAGGTAGCGGGAGGGTCAGATACGCAGTATTTT. This translates into CSAWEVAGGSDTQYF. The gene calls are TRBV20-1 and TRBJ2-3, with 11 nucleotides matching TRBD2. Germline V lookup: CDR1 DFQATT, CDR2 SNEGSKA (reference sequence). CDR3 length equals 15 residues. Germline trimming cut 5 bases from V and 4 bases from J; bases unmatched to any gene: 8.

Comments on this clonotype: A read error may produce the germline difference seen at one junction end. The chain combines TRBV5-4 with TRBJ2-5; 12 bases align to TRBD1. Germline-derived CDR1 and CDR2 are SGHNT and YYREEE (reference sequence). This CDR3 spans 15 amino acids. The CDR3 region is CASRGTGGLEETRYF. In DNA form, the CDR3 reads TGTGCCAGCAGGGGGACAGGGGGCCTGGAAGAGACCCGGTACTTC. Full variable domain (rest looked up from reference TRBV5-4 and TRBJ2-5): ETGVTQSPTHLIKTRGQQVTLRCSSQSGHNTVSWYQQALGQGPQFIFQYYREEENGRGNFPPRFSGLQFPNYSSELNVNALELDDSALYLCASRGTGGLEETRYFGPGTRLLVL.

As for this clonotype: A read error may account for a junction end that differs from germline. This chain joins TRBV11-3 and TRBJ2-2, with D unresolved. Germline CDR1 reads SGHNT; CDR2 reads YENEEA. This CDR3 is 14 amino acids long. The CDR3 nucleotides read TGTGGCAGCAGCTTAGCCCAGAGCACTGGGGAGCTGTTTTTT. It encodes CGSSLAQSTGELFF.

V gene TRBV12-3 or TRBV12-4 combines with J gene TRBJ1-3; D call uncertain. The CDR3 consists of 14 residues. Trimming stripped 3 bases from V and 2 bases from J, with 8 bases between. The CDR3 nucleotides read TGTGCCAGCAGTTTCCCACAAACTGGAAACACCATATATTTT. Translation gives CASSFPQTGNTIYF.

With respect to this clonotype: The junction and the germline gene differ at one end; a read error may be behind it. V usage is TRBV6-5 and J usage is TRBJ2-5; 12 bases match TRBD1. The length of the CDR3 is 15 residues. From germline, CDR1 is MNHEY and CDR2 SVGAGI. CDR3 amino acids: CASRGTGGPQEAQYF. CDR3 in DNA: TGTGCCAGCAGGGGGACAGGGGGCCCTCAAGAGGCCCAGTACTTC.

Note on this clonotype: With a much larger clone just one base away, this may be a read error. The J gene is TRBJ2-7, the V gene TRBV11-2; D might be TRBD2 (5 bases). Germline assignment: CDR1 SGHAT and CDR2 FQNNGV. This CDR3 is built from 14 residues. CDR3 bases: TGTACCAGCAGCCACAGCGGCGGAATAAACGAGCAGTACTTC. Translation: CTSSHSGGINEQYF.

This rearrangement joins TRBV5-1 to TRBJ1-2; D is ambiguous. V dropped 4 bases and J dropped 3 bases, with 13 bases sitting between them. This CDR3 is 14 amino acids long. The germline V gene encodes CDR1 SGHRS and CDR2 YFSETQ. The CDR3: CASSPQSGDYGYTF. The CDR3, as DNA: TGCGCCAGCAGCCCGCAAAGTGGAGACTATGGCTACACCTTC. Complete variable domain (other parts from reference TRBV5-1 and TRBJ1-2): KAGVTQTPRYLIKTRGQQVTLSCSPISGHRSVSWYQQTPGQGLQFLFEYFSETQRNKGNFPGRFSGRQFSNSRSEMNVSTLELGDSALYLCASSPQSGDYGYTFGSGTRLTVV.

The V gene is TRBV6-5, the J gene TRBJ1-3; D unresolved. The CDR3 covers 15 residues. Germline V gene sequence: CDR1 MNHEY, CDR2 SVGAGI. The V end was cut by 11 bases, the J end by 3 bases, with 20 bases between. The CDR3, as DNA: TGTGCCGTCAAACCCCTAGGGTCATTTGGAAACACCATATATTTT. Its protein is CAVKPLGSFGNTIYF.

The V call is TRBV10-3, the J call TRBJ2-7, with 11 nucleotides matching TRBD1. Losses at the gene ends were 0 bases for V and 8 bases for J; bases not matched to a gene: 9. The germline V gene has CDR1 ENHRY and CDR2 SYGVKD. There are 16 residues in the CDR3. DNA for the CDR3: TGTGCCATCAGTGAGTCACCCTGGACAGGGGGCGACAAGCAGTACTTC. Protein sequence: CAISESPWTGGDKQYF.

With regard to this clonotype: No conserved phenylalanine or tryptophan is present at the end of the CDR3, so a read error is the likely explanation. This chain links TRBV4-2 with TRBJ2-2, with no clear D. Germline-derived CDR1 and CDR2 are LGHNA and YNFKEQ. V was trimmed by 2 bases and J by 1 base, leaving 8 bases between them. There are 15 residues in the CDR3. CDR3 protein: CASSQSSGNTGELFL. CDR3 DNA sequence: TGTGCCAGCAGCCAATCTAGTGGGAACACCGGGGAGCTGTTTTTA.

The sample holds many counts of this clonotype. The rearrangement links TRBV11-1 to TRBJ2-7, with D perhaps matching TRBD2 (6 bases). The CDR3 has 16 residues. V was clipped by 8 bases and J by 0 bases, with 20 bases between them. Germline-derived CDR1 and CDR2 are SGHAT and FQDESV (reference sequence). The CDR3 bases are TGTGCCAGCCATTTTGGTGGCGGGGCGTCCTCCTACGAGCAGTACTTC. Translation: CASHFGGGASSYEQYF.

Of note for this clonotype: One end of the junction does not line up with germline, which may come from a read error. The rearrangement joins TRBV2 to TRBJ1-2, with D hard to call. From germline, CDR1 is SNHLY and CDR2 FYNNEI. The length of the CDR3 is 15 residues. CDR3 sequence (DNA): TGTGCCAGCAGACCTCCAGTGGTAAGGCGTTATGGCCACACCTTC. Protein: CASRPPVVRRYGHTF.

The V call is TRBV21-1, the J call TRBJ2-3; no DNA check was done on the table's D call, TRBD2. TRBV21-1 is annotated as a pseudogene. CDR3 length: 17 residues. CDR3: CASSKRRKTLSPDTQYF. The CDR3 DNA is TGTGCCAGCAGCAAACGGAGGAAAACTCTTAGCCCAGATACGCAGTATTTT.

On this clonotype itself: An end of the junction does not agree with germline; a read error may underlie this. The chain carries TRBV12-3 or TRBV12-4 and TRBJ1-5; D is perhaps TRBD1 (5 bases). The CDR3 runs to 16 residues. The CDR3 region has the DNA TGTGCCAGCAGTTTAGGCCGGGGCAGGGATAATCAGTCCCAGCATTTT. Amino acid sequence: CASSLGRGRDNQSQHF.

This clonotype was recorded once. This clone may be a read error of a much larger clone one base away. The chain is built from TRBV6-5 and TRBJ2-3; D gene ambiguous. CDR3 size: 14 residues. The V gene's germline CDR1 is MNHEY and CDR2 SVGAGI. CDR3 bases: TGTGTCAGCAGTTACTCGACATACACAGATACGCAGTATTTT. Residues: CVSSYSTYTDTQYF.

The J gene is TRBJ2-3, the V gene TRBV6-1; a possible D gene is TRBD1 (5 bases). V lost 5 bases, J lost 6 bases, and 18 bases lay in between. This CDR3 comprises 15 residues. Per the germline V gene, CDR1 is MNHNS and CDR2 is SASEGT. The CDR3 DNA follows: TGTGCCAGCAGTTCCAGAGGTACTGGGGCCGATACGCAGTATTTT. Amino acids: CASSSRGTGADTQYF.

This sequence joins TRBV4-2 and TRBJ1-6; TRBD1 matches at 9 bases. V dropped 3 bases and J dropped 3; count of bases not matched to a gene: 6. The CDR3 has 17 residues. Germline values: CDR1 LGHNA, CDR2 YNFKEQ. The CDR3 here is CASSHWTGANYNSPLHF. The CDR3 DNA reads TGTGCCAGCAGCCATTGGACAGGGGCGAACTATAATTCACCCCTCCACTTT.

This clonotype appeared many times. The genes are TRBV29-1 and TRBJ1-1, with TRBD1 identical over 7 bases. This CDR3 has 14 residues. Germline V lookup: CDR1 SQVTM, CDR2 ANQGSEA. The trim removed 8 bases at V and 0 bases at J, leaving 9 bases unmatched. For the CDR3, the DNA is TGCAGCCCTCAGGGGGACAGAGTGAACACTGAAGCTTTCTTT. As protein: CSPQGDRVNTEAFF.